The clone carrying this TCR beta chain has at least ten counts. Antigen: not known. Time point meaning: sample taken at primary tumor resection. From tumor, nontumor lung or frozen PBMC, whole RNA was taken unsorted for sequencing. A total of over 70 untreated early-stage non-small cell lung cancer patients served as donors. This sample stems from a study of spatial heterogeneity in lung cancer. Study background: More than nine raw reads, on average, carried each unique TCR and UMI combination. Overall study results and limits: Ubiquitous expanded tumor TCRs showed up in blood more at resection than follow-up.

TCRdb passed the 5' RACE reads through MiXCR, listing each CDR3 protein once. The sample has about 44,000 distinct CDR3 sequences; roughly an eighth are singletons. V was pared by 2 bases and J by 5 bases, with 9 bases between. The V gene's germline CDR1 is MDHEN and CDR2 SYDVKM. This CDR3 is 13 amino acids long. This sequence originates from a male donor with early-stage non-small cell lung cancer. The material sequenced was PBMCs, taken at surgery. The V gene is TRBV28, the J gene TRBJ2-5; tentative D call: TRBD1 (6 bases). CDR3 sequence (DNA): TGTGCCAGCAGTTTACAGGGGATTGAGACCCAGTACTTC. Translating it yields CASSLQGIETQYF.